This T cell receptor beta chain was identified during a study of early T cells in non-severe SARS-CoV-2 infection. The CDR3 runs to 14 residues. CDR1 and CDR2 (germline): LNHNV, YYDKDF (reference sequence). Trimming shortened V by 1 base and J by 3 bases, and 4 bases separated the two germline ends. Each single cDNA molecule received a unique molecular identifier. MiXCR, applied by TCRdb to the 5' RACE reads, yields one record per CDR3 protein. The sample contains tens of thousands of distinct CDR3 sequences, 9.5% to 15% of which appear only once. The receptor comes from an adult who was a healthcare worker with PCR-confirmed SARS-CoV-2 infection or an uninfected control (not recorded which). The rearrangement joins TRBV15 to TRBJ2-6; D unresolved. The starting material was whole blood, obtained at baseline. The CDR3 sequence is CATSRVSGANVLTF. The CDR3 DNA reads as TGTGCCACCAGCAGAGTAAGTGGGGCCAACGTCCTGACTTTC.